These 14 T cell receptor beta chains were sequenced from one sample in a study of vaccination and CD4 T cells after COVID-19. No antigen has been identified for these receptors. An Oncomine TCR Beta short-read assay was used to sequence the DNA from cultured CD4+ T cells. TCRdb redid the calling of the PCR reads with MiXCR, one entry per CDR3 protein. The sample carries 16,000 or so distinct CDR3 sequences, approximately 45% recorded once. The sample's treatment: approximately 11-day PBMC culture with coronavirus spike peptide pools or control peptides (ViraFEST assay). The specimen comprised CD4+ T cells from blood, cultured in vitro, sampled after SARS-CoV-2 vaccination. These receptors originate from a human donor who had recovered from COVID-19.

There are a few counts of this clonotype. This chain connects TRBV2 to TRBJ1-2; unclear D gene. Looked up from germline, CDR1 is SNHLY and CDR2 is FYNNEI. Trimming took 6 bases from V and 3 from J, leaving 8 bases between them. The CDR3 covers 12 residues. Here the CDR3 reads CASSPEDYGYTF. The CDR3 DNA reads TGTGCCAGCAGCCCAGAAGACTATGGCTACACCTTC. Complete variable domain (other parts from reference TRBV2 and TRBJ1-2): EPEVTQTPSHQVTQMGQEVILRCVPISNHLYFYWYRQILGQKVEFLVSFYNNEISEKSEIFDDQFSVERPDGSNFTLKIRSTKLEDSAMYFCASSPEDYGYTFGSGTRLTVV.

The J gene is TRBJ2-5, the V gene TRBV7-9; D unresolved. The V gene's germline CDR1 is SEHNR and CDR2 FQNEAQ (reference sequence). Trimming shortened V by 2 bases and J by 5 bases, and 9 bases separated the two germline ends. This CDR3 spans 13 amino acids. DNA for the CDR3: TGTGCCAGCAGCTTATATTTGGGGGAGACCCAGTACTTC. Its protein is CASSLYLGETQYF.

This clonotype appeared a few times. The rearrangement uses TRBV15 and TRBJ2-7; 15 nucleotides align to TRBD2. The germline CDR1 and CDR2 sequences are LNHNV and YYDKDF (reference sequence). CDR3 size: 21 residues. V trimming: 3 bases; J trimming: 1 base; junction bases outside the gene matches: 16. CDR3 sequence: CATSSQIRTSGRAKGSYEQYF. CDR3 nucleotide sequence: TGTGCCACCAGCAGCCAGATAAGGACTAGCGGGAGGGCGAAGGGGTCCTACGAGCAGTACTTC.

This clonotype occurred a few times. The V and J genes are TRBV24-1 and TRBJ1-1; the match to TRBD1 covers 7 bases. The germline gives CDR1 KGHDR, CDR2 SFDVKD. CDR3 length: 19 amino acids. Trimming at V came to 1 base and at J to 3 bases, leaving 16 bases not matched to a gene. CDR3 protein: CATSDFGGWDRIRDTEAFF. In DNA form, the CDR3 reads TGTGCCACCAGTGATTTTGGGGGTTGGGACAGAATTCGAGACACTGAAGCTTTCTTT.

This clonotype has more than one count but fewer than ten. The rearrangement uses TRBV10-3 and TRBJ2-3, with a weak D call TRBD1 (6 bases). This CDR3 is 14 amino acids long. From germline, CDR1 is ENHRY and CDR2 SYGVKD. Trimming cost V 1 base and J 4 bases, with 9 bases left between them. The CDR3 here is CAISEFKGADTQYF. CDR3 bases: TGTGCCATCAGTGAGTTTAAGGGGGCAGATACGCAGTATTTT.

The gene calls are TRBV20-1 and TRBJ2-1; D is unclear. V was cut by 6 bases and J by 5 bases, with 11 bases left in between. The germline gives CDR1 DFQATT, CDR2 SNEGSKA (reference sequence). The CDR3 extends over 12 amino acids. For the CDR3, the DNA is TGCAGTGCCCAGCAGCCTAACAATGAGCAGTTCTTC. This sequence encodes CSAQQPNNEQFF.

The chain combines TRBV28 with TRBJ2-5, with 8 bases matching TRBD1. V gave up 8 bases and J gave up 7 bases; unmatched junction bases: 12. This CDR3 has 14 amino acids. Germline-derived CDR1 and CDR2 are MDHEN and SYDVKM. The CDR3 here is CASLRTGNLGTQYF. DNA of the CDR3: TGTGCCAGCCTGCGGACAGGGAATCTTGGGACCCAGTACTTC.

This clonotype was observed a few times. This chain uses TRBV20-1 with TRBJ2-3; 13 nucleotides agree with TRBD2. The CDR3 totals 16 residues. Germline assignment: CDR1 DFQATT and CDR2 SNEGSKA (reference sequence). V trimming: 0 bases; J trimming: 4 bases; junction bases outside the gene matches: 4. CDR3 coding DNA: TGCAGTGCTAGAGAACTAGCGGGAGGGCCTGCAGATACGCAGTATTTT. This translates into CSARELAGGPADTQYF.

This chain links TRBV19 with TRBJ2-5; unclear D gene. Germline V gene data show CDR1 as LNHDA and CDR2 as SQIVND (reference sequence). The CDR3 has 12 amino acids. V lost 4 bases and J 3 bases, leaving 6 bases between the germline ends. CDR3 DNA: TGTGCCAGTAGTACTCAGAAAGAGACCCAGTACTTC. Residues: CASSTQKETQYF.

This chain uses TRBV7-9 with TRBJ2-1; D perhaps matches TRBD1 (5 bases). Trimming stripped 1 base from V and 6 bases from J, with 19 bases between. CDR3 length: 17 amino acids. Germline CDR1 reads SEHNR; CDR2 reads FQNEAQ (reference sequence). This chain's CDR3 is CASSLEFTVSRANEQFF. The CDR3 bases are TGTGCCAGCAGCTTAGAGTTTACGGTGTCCAGGGCCAATGAGCAGTTCTTC.

V is TRBV20-1 and J is TRBJ2-5; 10 nucleotides align to TRBD2. Per germline, CDR1 DFQATT and CDR2 SNEGSKA (reference sequence). The V segment lost 1 base and the J segment 5 bases; nucleotides outside the gene matches: 13. The CDR3 extends over 17 amino acids. The CDR3 protein is CSARGSGRAVGSETQYF. In DNA form, the CDR3 reads TGCAGTGCTAGAGGCAGCGGGAGGGCCGTTGGTAGCGAGACCCAGTACTTC.

This chain connects TRBV28 to TRBJ2-4; TRBD2 aligns across 9 bases. The germline gives CDR1 MDHEN, CDR2 SYDVKM. This CDR3 contains 17 residues. After removal of 3 bases from V and 0 bases from J, the junction contained 6 bases not matched to a gene. The CDR3 region has the DNA TGTGCCAGCAGTTTCGCGGGAGGGAAACTAGCCAAAAACATTCAGTACTTC. Its translation: CASSFAGGKLAKNIQYF.

V usage is TRBV6-1 and J usage is TRBJ1-2; TRBD1 agrees at 7 bases. The CDR3 is 13 amino acids. V dropped 6 bases and J dropped 8; count of bases not matched to a gene: 9. In germline, CDR1 is MNHNS, CDR2 SASEGT. The CDR3 protein is CASRQTGRDGYTF. The CDR3 region has the DNA TGTGCCAGCAGGCAGACAGGGAGGGACGGCTACACCTTC.

This clonotype was counted between two and nine times. The chain recombines TRBV19 with TRBJ2-1; 7 bases are shared with TRBD2. Germline V gives CDR1 LNHDA, CDR2 SQIVND (reference sequence). The CDR3 consists of 13 residues. Germline trimming cut 4 bases from V and 7 bases from J; bases unmatched to any gene: 4. CDR3 DNA: TGTGCCAGTAGTAGCGGGAGCAAGAATGAGCAGTTCTTC. Translated: CASSSGSKNEQFF.